One T cell receptor beta chain is described in this entry. Antigen unknown. The assay was carried out at the deep level. Only in-frame clones appear in the TCRdb table, and some are missing; sequencing was by immunoSEQ multiplex PCR. The table includes under 650,000 clones, 95% to 97% detected once. The germline V gene has CDR1 SQVTM and CDR2 ANQGSEA. V shed 7 bases and J shed 6 bases, with 19 bases lying between them. This CDR3 spans 13 amino acids. The sample belongs to a study of shared clonotypes between healthy human individuals. Study context: The donor group consisted of two women and three men, aged 18 to 49.

Findings and caveats of the study: Despite large depth, sorted-subset datasets appeared incompletely sequenced.

Splitting the CD4+ cells yielded a CD45RA+ naive subset and a CD45RA-negative memory subset. Sample: naive CD4+ T cells sorted from blood. Noted subset: CD45RA+ positively selected. The origin of this receptor is a woman in her 30s in good health. The J gene is TRBJ2-7, the V gene TRBV29-1; D tentatively fits TRBD1 or TRBD2 (5 bases each). CDR3: CSALRGVPPEQYF. CDR3 nucleotides: TGCAGCGCCCTGAGGGGCGTTCCTCCCGAGCAGTACTTC.